This T cell receptor beta chain was sequenced in a study of T cells in Graves' hyperthyroidism and ophthalmopathy. The study, taken as a whole, reports: Most thyroid clonotypes that were expanded above 0.001 also turned up in blood.

RNA transcripts gave rise to amplified TCR beta CDR3 regions. The TCR CDR3 was amplified in a first-round RT-PCR using the HTBI primer set. TCRdb passed the multiplex PCR reads through MiXCR, listing each CDR3 protein once. This sample has about 290,000 distinct CDR3 sequences, with about an eighth found just once. The CDR3 has 15 amino acids. The germline gives CDR1 SGHTS, CDR2 YDEGEE. J was trimmed by 5 bases and V by 4 bases; bases with no gene match: 8. Patients showing uncontrolled infection, other autoimmune disease, pregnancy or lactation were ineligible. This blood was taken when hyperthyroidism was first diagnosed, before any ophthalmopathy symptoms existed. The authors took PBMCs from 8.5 to 10 ml fresh peripheral blood. With regard to this clonotype: As yet, its antigen is unknown.

This clonotype originated in a woman aged 30 to 39 with Graves' hyperthyroidism that later progressed to Graves' ophthalmopathy. The chain couples TRBV5-8 to TRBJ1-3; TRBD1 agrees at 8 bases. The sequenced sample consisted of blood. CDR3 in amino acids: CASSRRTGQRNTIYF. CDR3 in DNA: TGTGCCAGCAGCCGAAGGACAGGGCAACGAAACACCATATATTTT.